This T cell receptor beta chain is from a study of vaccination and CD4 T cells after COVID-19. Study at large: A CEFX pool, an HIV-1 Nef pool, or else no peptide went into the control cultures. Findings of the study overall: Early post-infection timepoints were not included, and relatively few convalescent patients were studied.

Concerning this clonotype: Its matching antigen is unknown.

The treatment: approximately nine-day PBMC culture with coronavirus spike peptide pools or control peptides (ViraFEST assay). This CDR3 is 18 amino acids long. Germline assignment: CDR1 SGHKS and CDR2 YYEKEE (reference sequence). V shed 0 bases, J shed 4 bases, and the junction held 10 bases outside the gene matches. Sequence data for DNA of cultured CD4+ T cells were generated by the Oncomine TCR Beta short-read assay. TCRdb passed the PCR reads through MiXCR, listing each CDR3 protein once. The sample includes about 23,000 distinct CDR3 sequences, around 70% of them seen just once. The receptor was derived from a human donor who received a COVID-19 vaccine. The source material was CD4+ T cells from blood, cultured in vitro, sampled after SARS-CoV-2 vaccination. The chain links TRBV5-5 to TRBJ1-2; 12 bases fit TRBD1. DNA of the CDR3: TGTGCCAGCAGCTTGGTTGGGGGACAGGGGGCACTAGGCTATGGCTACACCTTC. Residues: CASSLVGGQGALGYGYTF.